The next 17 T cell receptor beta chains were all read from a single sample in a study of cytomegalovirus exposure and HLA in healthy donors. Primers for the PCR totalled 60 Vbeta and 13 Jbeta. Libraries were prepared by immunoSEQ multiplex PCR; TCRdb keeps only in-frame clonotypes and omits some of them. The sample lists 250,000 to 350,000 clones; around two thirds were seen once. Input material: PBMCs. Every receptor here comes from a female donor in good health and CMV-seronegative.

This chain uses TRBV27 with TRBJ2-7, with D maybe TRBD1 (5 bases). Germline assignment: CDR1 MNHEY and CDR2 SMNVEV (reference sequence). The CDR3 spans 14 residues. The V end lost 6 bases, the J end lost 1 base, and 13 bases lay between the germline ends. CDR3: CASRQTGTSYEQYF. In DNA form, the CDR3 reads TGTGCCAGCAGACAAACAGGTACATCCTACGAGCAGTACTTC.

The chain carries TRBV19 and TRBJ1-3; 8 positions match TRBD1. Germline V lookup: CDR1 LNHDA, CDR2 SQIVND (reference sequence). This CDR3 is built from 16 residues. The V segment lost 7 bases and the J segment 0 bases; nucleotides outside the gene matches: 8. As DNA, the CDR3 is TGTGCCAGTACGGACAGGGTCCGAAGCTCTGGAAACACCATATATTTT. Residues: CASTDRVRSSGNTIYF.

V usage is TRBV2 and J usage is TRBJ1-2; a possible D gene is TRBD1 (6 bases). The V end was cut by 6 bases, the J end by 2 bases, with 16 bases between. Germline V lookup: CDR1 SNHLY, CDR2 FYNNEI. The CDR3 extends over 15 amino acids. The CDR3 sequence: CASRSRDKINYGYTF. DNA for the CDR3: TGTGCCAGCAGGTCCAGGGACAAGATAAACTATGGCTACACCTTC. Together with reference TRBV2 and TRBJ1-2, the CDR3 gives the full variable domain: EPEVTQTPSHQVTQMGQEVILRCVPISNHLYFYWYRQILGQKVEFLVSFYNNEISEKSEIFDDQFSVERPDGSNFTLKIRSTKLEDSAMYFCASRSRDKINYGYTFGSGTRLTVV.

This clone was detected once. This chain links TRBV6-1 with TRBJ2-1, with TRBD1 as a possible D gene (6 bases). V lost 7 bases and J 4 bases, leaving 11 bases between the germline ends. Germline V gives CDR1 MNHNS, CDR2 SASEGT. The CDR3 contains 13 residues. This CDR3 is CASTRTVYNEQFF. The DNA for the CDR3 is TGTGCCAGCACTAGGACAGTTTACAATGAGCAGTTCTTC.

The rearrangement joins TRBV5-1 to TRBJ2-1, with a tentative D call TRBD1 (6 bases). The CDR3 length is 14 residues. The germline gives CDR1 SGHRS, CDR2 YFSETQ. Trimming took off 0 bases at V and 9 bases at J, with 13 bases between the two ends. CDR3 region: CASSLEGVAVEQFF. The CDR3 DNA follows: TGCGCCAGCAGCTTGGAGGGGGTAGCAGTTGAGCAGTTCTTC.

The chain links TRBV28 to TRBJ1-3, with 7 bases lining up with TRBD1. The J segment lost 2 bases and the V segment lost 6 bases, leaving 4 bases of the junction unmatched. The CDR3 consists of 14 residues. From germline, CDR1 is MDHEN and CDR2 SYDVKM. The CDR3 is CASRAGQTGNTIYF. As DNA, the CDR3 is TGTGCCAGCAGGGCGGGACAGACTGGAAACACCATATATTTT. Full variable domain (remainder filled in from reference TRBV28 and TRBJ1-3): DVKVTQSSRYLVKRTGEKVFLECVQDMDHENMFWYRQDPGLGLRLIYFSYDVKMKEKGDIPEGYSVSREKKERFSLILESASTNQTSMYLCASRAGQTGNTIYFGEGSWLTVV.

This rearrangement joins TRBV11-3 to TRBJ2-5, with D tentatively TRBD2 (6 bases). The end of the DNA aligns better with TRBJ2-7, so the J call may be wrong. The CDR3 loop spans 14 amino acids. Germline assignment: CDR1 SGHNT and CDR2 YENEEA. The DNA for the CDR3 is TGTGCCAGCAGCTTGGGCGGAGGGGCCTACGAGCAGTACTTC. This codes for CASSLGGGAYEQYF.

The CDR3 DNA is TGTGCCAGCAGCTTAGCGTCGGCGGGATCAAACACTGAAGCTTTCTTT. This sequence encodes CASSLASAGSNTEAFF. This chain joins TRBV7-6 and TRBJ1-1; D unclear. The germline V gene has CDR1 SGHVS and CDR2 FNYEAQ. The CDR3 spans 16 residues. V was cut by 0 bases and J by 2 bases, with 13 bases left in between.

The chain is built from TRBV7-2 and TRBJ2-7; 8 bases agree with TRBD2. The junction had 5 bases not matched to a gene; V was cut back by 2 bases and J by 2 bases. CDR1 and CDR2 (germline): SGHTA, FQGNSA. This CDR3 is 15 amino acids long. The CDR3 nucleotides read TGTGCCAGCAGCTTAAGCGGGAGTGAAACCTACGAGCAGTACTTC. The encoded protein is CASSLSGSETYEQYF.

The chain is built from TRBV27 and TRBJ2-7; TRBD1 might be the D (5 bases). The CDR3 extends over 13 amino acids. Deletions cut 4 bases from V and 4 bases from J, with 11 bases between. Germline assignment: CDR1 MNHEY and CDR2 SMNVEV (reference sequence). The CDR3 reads CASSSHSGYEQYF. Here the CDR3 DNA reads TGTGCCAGCAGTTCTCACTCAGGGTACGAGCAGTACTTC.

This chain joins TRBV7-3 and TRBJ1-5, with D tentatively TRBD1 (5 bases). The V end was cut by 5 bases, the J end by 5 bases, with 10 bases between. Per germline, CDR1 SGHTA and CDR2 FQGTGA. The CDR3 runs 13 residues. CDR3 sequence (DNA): TGTGCCAGCAGCCTGGGACTCCATCAGCCCCAGCATTTT. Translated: CASSLGLHQPQHF. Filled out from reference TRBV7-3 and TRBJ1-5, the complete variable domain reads GAGVSQTPSNKVTEKGKYVELRCDPISGHTALYWYRQSLGQGPEFLIYFQGTGAADDSGLPNDRFFAVRPEGSVSTLKIQRTERGDSAVYLCASSLGLHQPQHFGDGTRLSIL.

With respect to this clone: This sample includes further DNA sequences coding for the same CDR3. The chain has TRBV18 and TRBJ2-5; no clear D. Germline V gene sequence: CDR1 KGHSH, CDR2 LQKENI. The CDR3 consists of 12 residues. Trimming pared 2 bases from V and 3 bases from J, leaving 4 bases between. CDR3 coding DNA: TGTGCCAGCTCACCAAGAGAAGAGACCCAGTACTTC. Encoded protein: CASSPREETQYF.

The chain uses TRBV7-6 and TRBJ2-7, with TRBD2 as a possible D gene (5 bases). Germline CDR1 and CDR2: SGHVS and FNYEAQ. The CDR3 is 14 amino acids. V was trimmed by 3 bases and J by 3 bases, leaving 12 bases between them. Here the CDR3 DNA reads TGTGCCAGCAGCTTTACCACAGCGGACTACGAGCAGTACTTC. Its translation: CASSFTTADYEQYF.

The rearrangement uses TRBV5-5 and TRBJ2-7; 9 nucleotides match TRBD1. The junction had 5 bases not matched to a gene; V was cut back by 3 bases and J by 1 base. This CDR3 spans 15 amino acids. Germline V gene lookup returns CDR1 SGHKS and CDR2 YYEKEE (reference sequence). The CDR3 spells CASSWDDRGSYEQYF. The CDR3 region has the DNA TGTGCCAGCAGCTGGGACGACAGGGGGTCCTACGAGCAGTACTTC.

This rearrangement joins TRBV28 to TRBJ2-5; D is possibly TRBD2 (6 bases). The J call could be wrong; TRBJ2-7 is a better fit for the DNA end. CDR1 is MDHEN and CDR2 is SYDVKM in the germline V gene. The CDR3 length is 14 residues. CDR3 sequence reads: CASLAARSSYEQYF. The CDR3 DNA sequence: TGTGCCAGCTTAGCGGCCCGGAGCTCCTACGAGCAGTACTTC.

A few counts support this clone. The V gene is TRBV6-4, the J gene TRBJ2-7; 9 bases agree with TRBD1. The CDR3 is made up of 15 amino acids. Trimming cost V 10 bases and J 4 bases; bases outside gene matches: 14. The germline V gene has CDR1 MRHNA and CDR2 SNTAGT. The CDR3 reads CATPNPGTGNYEQYF. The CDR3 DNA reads TGTGCCACTCCGAACCCCGGGACAGGGAATTACGAGCAGTACTTC.

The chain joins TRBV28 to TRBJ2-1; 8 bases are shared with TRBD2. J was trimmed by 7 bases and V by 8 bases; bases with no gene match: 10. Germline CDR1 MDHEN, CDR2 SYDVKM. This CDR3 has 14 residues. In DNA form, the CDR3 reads TGTGCCAGCCTGAGCGGGAGCTTACGGAATGAGCAGTTCTTC. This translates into CASLSGSLRNEQFF.